Listed here are 4 T cell receptor beta chains from one sample, sequenced in a study of cytomegalovirus exposure and HLA in healthy donors. Primers: 60 Vbeta forward and 13 Jbeta reverse. Method: immunoSEQ multiplex PCR; TCRdb's copy keeps in-frame clones and lacks some. In all, the sample yields 90,000 to 130,000 clones. Sequencing was carried out using PBMCs. The receptors were gathered from a man under 40 in good health and CMV-seronegative.

The rearrangement uses TRBV27 and TRBJ2-5; TRBD1 matches at 9 bases. Germline V gene lookup returns CDR1 MNHEY and CDR2 SMNVEV (reference sequence). CDR3 length equals 15 residues. After removal of 6 bases from V and 5 bases from J, the junction contained 10 bases not matched to a gene. The DNA of the CDR3 is TGTGCCAGCAGCGGCCCGGGACAGGGTAGGGAGACCCAGTACTTC. Amino acid sequence: CASSGPGQGRETQYF.

The CDR3 DNA reads as TGTGCCAGCAGCTTAGGCCAGGCCAGAGACACCGGGGAGCTGTTTTTT. This gives the protein CASSLGQARDTGELFF. The rearrangement uses TRBV7-9 and TRBJ2-2; D ambiguous. Germline assignment: CDR1 SEHNR and CDR2 FQNEAQ (reference sequence). The germline V and J ends were trimmed by 1 base and 3 bases, with 12 bases remaining between them. This CDR3 is 16 amino acids long.

The V call is TRBV14, the J call TRBJ2-1; the match to TRBD1 covers 7 bases. Per germline, CDR1 SGHDN and CDR2 FVKESK. The CDR3 contains 16 residues. The V gene end was trimmed by 0 bases and the J gene end by 7 bases; junction bases not matched to a gene: 9. Here the CDR3 DNA reads TGTGCCAGCAGCCAAGAAAAGGGGGCGGGTGGGAATGAGCAGTTCTTC. Its protein product is CASSQEKGAGGNEQFF.

The chain uses TRBV5-6 and TRBJ1-6, with D possibly TRBD1 on 5 matching bases. Germline V gene data show CDR1 as SGHDT and CDR2 as YYEEEE. The CDR3 spans 14 residues. The germline V and J ends were trimmed by 3 bases and 6 bases, with 10 bases remaining between them. CDR3 coding DNA: TGTGCCAGCAGCTCAGACAGAAGTAATTCACCCCTCCACTTT. Translation: CASSSDRSNSPLHF.